This T cell receptor (beta chain) derives from a study of shared clonotypes between healthy human individuals. As to this clone: Its specificity is unknown.

V was clipped by 6 bases and J by 7 bases, with 19 bases between them. Germline CDR1 is LNHDA and CDR2 is SQIVND (reference sequence). The CDR3 consists of 15 residues. The protocol was immunoSEQ multiplex PCR, while the TCRdb copy is restricted to in-frame clones and leaves out a portion. The sample holds 1.4 million or so clones, roughly 98.5% seen once. Broader study findings: Across a handful of donors, naive CD4 shared 5% to 6%, naive CD8 3.5% to 4%, memory CD4 roughly 2.1%, memory CD8 more than 0.35%. Few donors limited the genetic and exposure-history diversity represented.

This receptor was identified in a man under 40 in good health. This chain joins TRBV19 and TRBJ1-5; D gene ambiguous. What was sequenced was naive CD4+ T cells sorted from blood. The subset denotes: CD45RA+ positively selected. The CDR3 reads CASRDPSRPRQPQHF. DNA for the CDR3: TGTGCCAGTAGAGATCCCTCACGACCTCGACAGCCCCAGCATTTT.